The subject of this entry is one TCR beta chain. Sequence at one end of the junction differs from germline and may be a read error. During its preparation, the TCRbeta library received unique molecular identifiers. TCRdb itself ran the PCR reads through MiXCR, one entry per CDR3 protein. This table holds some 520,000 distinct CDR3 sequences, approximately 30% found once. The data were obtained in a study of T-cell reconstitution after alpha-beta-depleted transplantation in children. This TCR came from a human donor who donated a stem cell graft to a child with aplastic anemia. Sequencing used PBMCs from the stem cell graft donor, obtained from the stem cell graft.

The CDR3 DNA reads as TGTGCCAGCTCGACAGGGAGGACTGTAGCTTTCTTT. This translates into CASSTGRTVAFF. The J gene is TRBJ1-1, the V gene TRBV18; 7 positions agree with TRBD1. Germline assignment: CDR1 KGHSH and CDR2 LQKENI. This CDR3 is built from 12 residues.